This T cell receptor (beta chain) was profiled in a study of cytomegalovirus exposure and HLA in healthy donors. As for the study in general: Within an early data release were roughly 83 million unique TCRs drawn from HLA-typed donors. Whole-study results and caveats: In terms of immune exposure information, only CMV serostatus was available. Reports state that TCR beta sequences accurately predicted most subjects' HLA-A and HLA-B alleles. Differences between HLA loci emerged in a later analysis of TCR association rates, with DRB1 most and HLA-C fewest.

Use of 60 Vbeta and 13 Jbeta primers characterized the PCR. Here immunoSEQ multiplex PCR was the method, and the copy in TCRdb shows in-frame clones only, minus some. The table shows around 150,000 clones, with 75% occurring only once. The V gene end was trimmed by 3 bases and the J gene end by 4 bases; junction bases not matched to a gene: 7. From germline, CDR1 is SGHVS and CDR2 FQNEAQ. The CDR3 covers 16 residues. About this clone itself: Antigen unknown.

The gene calls are TRBV7-8 and TRBJ2-2; 8 positions agree with TRBD2. The specimen sequenced was PBMCs. The clonotype comes from a woman aged 40-49 years in good health and CMV-seropositive. The CDR3: CASSLGAGASTGELFF. Here the CDR3 DNA reads TGTGCCAGCAGCTTGGGAGCGGGAGCTAGCACCGGGGAGCTGTTTTTT. The variable domain in full, completed from reference TRBV7-8 and TRBJ2-2, reads GAGVSQSPRYKVAKRGQDVALRCDPISGHVSLFWYQQALGQGPEFLTYFQNEAQLDKSGLPSDRFFAERPEGSVSTLKIQRTQQEDSAVYLCASSLGAGASTGELFFGEGSRLTVL.